Presented here are 8 T cell receptor beta chains from one specimen sequenced in a study of CD8 T cells in ankylosing spondylitis. Study findings and constraints: A TCR beta motif of 7 to 9 highly homologous variants seemed to mark ankylosing spondylitis blood.

TCRdb reanalysed the 5' RACE reads using MiXCR and keeps one entry per CDR3 protein. The table includes 700,000 to 850,000 distinct CDR3 sequences, over 9.5% detected once. Their antigens remain unidentified. Material: blood, either unsorted or a sorted T cell fraction (not recorded which). These receptors all stem from a male donor with ankylosing spondylitis.

This clonotype has a handful of counts. This chain uses TRBV7-2 with TRBJ2-5; D is ambiguous. Per germline, CDR1 SGHTA and CDR2 FQGNSA. The CDR3 has 14 residues. V lost 5 bases to trimming and J lost 2 bases, with 12 bases between them. In DNA, the CDR3 is TGTGCCAGCAGCAAGAGGAGTGGGCAAGAGACCCAGTACTTC. Translating gives CASSKRSGQETQYF.

Ten or more counts support this clonotype. V is TRBV7-8 and J is TRBJ1-2; D is undetermined. Germline CDR1 SGHVS, CDR2 FQNEAQ. Trimming pared 5 bases from V and 8 bases from J, leaving 18 bases between. CDR3 size: 14 residues. The CDR3 bases are TGTGCCAGCAGCCAAGGACGGAGCTGGCAGGGCTACACCTTC. It translates to CASSQGRSWQGYTF.

This chain uses TRBV15 with TRBJ2-3; possibly TRBD2 for D (7 bases). CDR1 and CDR2 (germline): LNHNV, YYDKDF (reference sequence). Deletions cut 4 bases from V and 8 bases from J, with 22 bases between. The CDR3 totals 16 residues. CDR3 bases: TGTGCCACCAGCACAAATTTTAGGGGGAGGGCCGGTACGCAGTATTTT. This gives the protein CATSTNFRGRAGTQYF.

The V and J genes are TRBV7-2 and TRBJ2-7, with TRBD1 matching 7 bases. The CDR3 has 12 amino acids. Losses at the gene ends were 3 bases for V and 7 bases for J; bases not matched to a gene: 3. Germline V gene sequence: CDR1 SGHTA, CDR2 FQGNSA. The CDR3: CASSLGQLEQYF. The CDR3 DNA is TGTGCCAGCAGCTTGGGACAGCTAGAGCAGTACTTC.

Many counts were recorded for this clonotype. The rearrangement joins TRBV5-5 to TRBJ2-7, with D possibly TRBD2 on 5 matching bases. The CDR3 is 15 residues long. The germline V and J ends were trimmed by 3 bases and 4 bases, with 17 bases remaining between them. CDR1 and CDR2 from the germline V gene are SGHKS and YYEKEE (reference sequence). This chain's CDR3 is CASSSLGRRGYEQYF. The CDR3 DNA is TGTGCCAGCAGCTCGCTGGGCCGAAGAGGGTACGAGCAGTACTTC.

The genes are TRBV19 and TRBJ1-2; no definite D call. Germline CDR1 and CDR2: LNHDA and SQIVND (reference sequence). This CDR3 is built from 11 residues. The V end was cut by 6 bases, the J end by 4 bases, with 6 bases between. CDR3 residues: CASRQVYGYTF. DNA of the CDR3: TGTGCCAGTAGACAAGTCTATGGCTACACCTTC.

This clonotype was observed at least ten times. The chain uses TRBV29-1 and TRBJ2-5; the D is unclear. The CDR3 spans 13 residues. Germline V gene lookup returns CDR1 SQVTM and CDR2 ANQGSEA. V was clipped by 1 base and J by 4 bases, with 10 bases between them. The CDR3 protein is CSVEGVAGETQYF. CDR3 sequence (DNA): TGCAGCGTTGAAGGAGTAGCAGGAGAGACCCAGTACTTC.

The CDR3 region is CSAGFGGTYEQYF. DNA for the CDR3: TGCAGTGCTGGGTTCGGCGGGACCTACGAGCAGTACTTC. The chain recombines TRBV20-1 with TRBJ2-7, with TRBD2 as a possible D gene (6 bases). Germline CDR1 DFQATT, CDR2 SNEGSKA (reference sequence). The CDR3 sequence is 13 residues long. V was clipped by 5 bases and J by 2 bases, with 13 bases between them.